This TCR beta chain was documented in a study of regulatory T cells in long-lasting Graves disease. Turning to the study itself: Persistence in Graves' disease required over 5 years of antithyroid drugs plus positive TSH receptor antibodies. Findings and caveats of the study: Whereas new patients shared some 970 public clonotypes, persistent patients shared more, at 2,500 to 3,500.

As to time point: persistent/refractory GD, antithyroid drugs over 5 years with positive TRAb. Generation of the TCR library employed RNA extracted from PBMCs. Assembly of TCR beta libraries relied on iRepertoire HTBI primers together with Arm-PCR of CDR3 regions. TCRdb recomputed calls from the multiplex PCR reads with MiXCR, one row per CDR3 protein. The table records about 470,000 distinct CDR3 sequences, roughly 21% of them present only once. The V and J ends lost 2 bases and 4 bases, in that order; junction bases with no gene match: 4. CDR1 MDHEN and CDR2 SYDVKM come from the germline V gene. This CDR3 has 14 residues. Many counts were recorded for this clonotype. The antigen remains unidentified.

The receptor comes from a female donor with Graves disease. The rearrangement uses TRBV28 and TRBJ2-7; 8 bases match TRBD1. This specimen was peripheral blood mononuclear cells (PBMCs), taken when the disease was refractory, from a patient treated with antithyroid drugs. The DNA of the CDR3 is TGTGCCAGCAGTTTAACAGGGGGGAATTACGAGCAGTACTTC. It yields the protein CASSLTGGNYEQYF.